A selection of T cell receptor beta chains follows, all from one sample in a study of shared clonotypes between healthy human individuals. Some clones are missing from TCRdb's copy, which holds only in-frame ones; the method was immunoSEQ multiplex PCR. Among about 1,900,000 clones listed, 85% to 95% were seen once. Specimen: naive CD8+ T cells sorted from blood. These receptors were collected from a man between 18 and 35 years old in good health. CDR3s include the opening cysteine and the closing phenylalanine or tryptophan. D genes are given only for firm matches. Not all rows give a size; the values are once, few, many and, for expanded clones, a class.

size	V	D	J	DNA	CDR3
-	TRBV10-1	TRBD2	TRBJ2-1	TGCGCCAGCAGTGAGTCCTTAGCGGGAGGGGAAAACAATGAGCAGTTCTTC	CASSESLAGGENNEQFF
-	TRBV4-1	-	TRBJ2-7	TGCGCCAGCAGCCAAGTAGTGTTAAGGCCAGGGCACCTCAACTCCTACGAGCAGTACTTC	CASSQVVLRPGHLNSYEQYF
-	TRBV7-9	TRBD1	TRBJ2-7	TGTGCCAGCAGCTCGGGACAGGGATCTCTCGAGCAGTACTTC	CASSSGQGSLEQYF
few	TRBV10-1	-	TRBJ1-2	TGCGCCAGCAGTGACGGCCATGGCTACACCTTC	CASSDGHGYTF
-	TRBV15	TRBD1	TRBJ1-4	TGTGCCATCTCCAGGGGGCGCAGTGAAAAACTGTTTTTT	CAISRGRSEKLFF
-	TRBV10-3	-	TRBJ1-2	TGTGCCATCAGCCTTACGGGACTGTCGGATGGCTACACCTTC	CAISLTGLSDGYTF
-	TRBV13	TRBD2	TRBJ2-7	TGTGCCAGCAGCTTAGGGGGACTAGCGAACTACGAGCAGTACTTC	CASSLGGLANYEQYF
-	TRBV6-5	TRBD1	TRBJ2-7	TGTGCCAGCAGTAACCCCGGGACAGCGGTTGAGCAGTACTTC	CASSNPGTAVEQYF
-	TRBV15	-	TRBJ2-2	TGTGCCACCAGCAGAGACCCGGCCAGCGCCGGGGAGCTGTTTTTT	CATSRDPASAGELFF
-	TRBV27	-	TRBJ2-7	TGTGCCAGCAGTACCGGGACTGGAGCCTACGAGCAGTACTTC	CASSTGTGAYEQYF
-	TRBV12-5	-	TRBJ2-2	TGTGCTAGTGGTTTGGAAACCGGGGAGCTGTTTTTT	CASGLETGELFF
-	TRBV13	TRBD2	TRBJ2-3	TGTGCCAGCAGCTGGGCATTGTTAGCGGGGGGTGCAGATACGCAGTATTTT	CASSWALLAGGADTQYF
-	TRBV19	-	TRBJ1-1	TGTGCCAGTATAGGGAAGGCAATGGGCACTGAAGCTTTCTTT	CASIGKAMGTEAFF
-	TRBV13	-	TRBJ2-7	TGTGCCAGCAGCCAAAGGGACAAGGGCTACGAGCAGTACTTC	CASSQRDKGYEQYF
-	TRBV28	-	TRBJ2-2	TGTGCCAGCAGCCCCCGGACAGCCGGGGAGCTGTTTTTT	CASSPRTAGELFF
-	TRBV19	-	TRBJ1-5	TGTGCCAGTAGTATAACCAATTATAGCAATCAGCCCCAGCATTTT	CASSITNYSNQPQHF
-	TRBV27	TRBD1	TRBJ2-1	TGTGCCAGCAGTCCATCGAGGGGGCAATTCTACAATGAGCAGTTCTTC	CASSPSRGQFYNEQFF
-	TRBV11-2	TRBD1	TRBJ2-5	TGTGCCAGCAGCTTTTATGGACAGGGTGAAGAGACCCAGTACTTC	CASSFYGQGEETQYF
-	TRBV11-2	-	TRBJ1-2	TGTGCCAGCAGTACTTCAGGGGACGGCTACACCTTC	CASSTSGDGYTF
-	TRBV7-8	-	TRBJ2-2	TGTGCCAGCAGCCCGCGTAGCACCGGGGAGCTGTTTTTT	CASSPRSTGELFF
-	TRBV27	-	TRBJ1-1	TGTGCCAGCACGGACGGGATAAGGACTGAAGCTTTCTTT	CASTDGIRTEAFF
-	TRBV11-2	-	TRBJ2-1	TGTGCCAGCAGCTCCCTTTTGTACAATGAGCAGTTCTTC	CASSSLLYNEQFF
-	TRBV15	-	TRBJ2-7	TGTGCCACCAGCAGAGATCGGGGATACGAGCAGTACTTC	CATSRDRGYEQYF
-	TRBV2	TRBD1	TRBJ2-7	TGTGCCAGCCTCAACAGGGACAGCTCCTACGAGCAGTACTTC	CASLNRDSSYEQYF
once	TRBV11-3	TRBD1	TRBJ1-5	TGTGCCAGCAGCTTAGACGCAGGGGGGCATCAGCCCCAGCATTTT	CASSLDAGGHQPQHF
-	TRBV10-2	TRBD1	TRBJ1-1	TGCGCCAGCAGTCCGGCAGGGGGAGGCACTGAAGCTTTCTTT	CASSPAGGGTEAFF
-	TRBV30	-	TRBJ2-2	TGTGCCTGGGACAAAGGGGCTACGAACACCGGGGAGCTGTTTTTT	CAWDKGATNTGELFF
-	TRBV7-3	-	TRBJ1-6	TGTGCCAGCAGCACCGACCCCCTCAGCTCCTATAATTCACCCCTCCACTTT	CASSTDPLSSYNSPLHF
-	TRBV11-3	-	TRBJ1-1	TGTGCCAGCAGCCGACAGGTGAACACTGAAGCTTTCTTT	CASSRQVNTEAFF
-	TRBV6-5	-	TRBJ2-2	TGTGCCAGCAGTTACGCCAGGGAGGGGGCCGGGGAGCTGTTTTTT	CASSYAREGAGELFF
-	TRBV5-6	-	TRBJ2-2	TGTGCCAGCAGCTTGGTCCCGCGTACCGGGGAGCTGTTTTTT	CASSLVPRTGELFF
-	TRBV11-2	-	TRBJ2-1	TGTGCCAGCAGCACCATCGTGCCCTACAATGAGCAGTTCTTC	CASSTIVPYNEQFF
-	TRBV9	-	TRBJ2-2	TGTGCCAGCGAACGGATGAACACCGGGGAGCTGTTTTTT	CASERMNTGELFF
-	TRBV2	-	TRBJ1-2	TGTGCCAGCAGCGGGGAACAGATCCACTCGGGGCCCAGGGGCTATGGCTACACCTTC	CASSGEQIHSGPRGYGYTF
-	TRBV7-9	-	TRBJ1-1	TGTGCCAGCAGCGAAGATCCGAGACAAATGAACACTGAAGCTTTCTTT	CASSEDPRQMNTEAFF
-	TRBV13	TRBD2	TRBJ2-1	TGTGCCAGCGGATTAGCGGGAGGAGGTGAGCAGTTCTTC	CASGLAGGGEQFF
-	TRBV6-5	-	TRBJ1-2	TGTGCCAGCAGTTACGGGGGGGACTCGGGCTACACCTTC	CASSYGGDSGYTF
-	TRBV7-8	TRBD1	TRBJ1-3	TGTGCCAGCAGCCCCCGGGACAGGGGGTATTCTGGAAACACCATATATTTT	CASSPRDRGYSGNTIYF
-	TRBV7-9	-	TRBJ2-7	TGTGCCAGCAGTCATTCCGAGGTCTACGAGCAGTACTTC	CASSHSEVYEQYF
-	TRBV5-1	-	TRBJ1-1	TGCGCCAGCAGCTTGGAGGGACTGACTGAAGCTTTCTTT	CASSLEGLTEAFF
-	TRBV13	TRBD2	TRBJ2-5	TGTGCCAGCAGCTTAGGGCGGGGGGGCCGTGAGACCCAGTACTTC	CASSLGRGGRETQYF
-	TRBV5-1	-	TRBJ2-3	TGCGCCAGCAGCCACGGGGTAGCGGACACAGATACGCAGTATTTT	CASSHGVADTDTQYF
few	TRBV9	-	TRBJ1-1	TGTGCCAGCAGCGTATTCGCTAACACTGAAGCTTTCTTT	CASSVFANTEAFF
-	TRBV6-1	-	TRBJ2-7	TGTGCCAGCAGTGACGACGCCGCCTACGAGCAGTACTTC	CASSDDAAYEQYF
-	TRBV11-3	-	TRBJ2-1	TGTGCCAGCAGCTTCTTCGGACCCTTGTTCCATGAGCAGTTCTTC	CASSFFGPLFHEQFF
-	TRBV28	TRBD1	TRBJ2-7	TGTGCCAGCAGTTTGAGGGGGCTATTAGACTACGAGCAGTACTTC	CASSLRGLLDYEQYF
-	TRBV28	-	TRBJ1-6	TGTGCCAGCAGTTTCACACAGGGCGCTACGCCCCTCCACTTT	CASSFTQGATPLHF
-	TRBV6-5	-	TRBJ1-2	TGTGCCAGCAGCGCTGACAGTGGGGTCGGCTACACCTTC	CASSADSGVGYTF
-	TRBV29-1	-	TRBJ2-3	TGCAGCCTGACAGGAAGCACAGATACGCAGTATTTT	CSLTGSTDTQYF
-	TRBV10-3	TRBD1	TRBJ1-1	TGTGCCATCAGTGATGGGACAGGTTTCATGAACACTGAAGCTTTCTTT	CAISDGTGFMNTEAFF
-	TRBV7-6	TRBD1	TRBJ2-5	TGTGCCAGCACCACCGGGACAGGGTGGGAGACCCAGTACTTC	CASTTGTGWETQYF
-	TRBV30	-	TRBJ1-2	TGTGCCTGCGATACACCGGCTAACTATGGCTACACCTTC	CACDTPANYGYTF